What follows describes a single T cell receptor (beta chain). Its target antigen remains unknown. It has no much larger one-base neighbor in the sample; base qualities were not kept. This record comes from a study of T cell responses to AZD1222 COVID-19 vaccine (TCRdb year 2021). Regarding the study in general: Because spike-specific TCR depth and breadth did not differ between the two schedules, AZD1222 recipients who got a second dose at roughly 4 weeks were pooled with those who got a second dose at roughly 12 weeks. TCR sequencing was performed for 230 to 250 trial participants, of whom around 200 were given two doses of AZD1222 and around 25 were given two doses of MenACWY control vaccine. Trial participants were enrolled by age into 18-55, 56-69 and 70-plus year subgroups, with around 140, 26 and 57 TCR-sequenced participants respectively.

The CDR3 goes from the cysteine to the phenylalanine over 16 residues. Just the 48-base CDR3 DNA is kept, in frame starting at base 1. Reading the germline V gene (reference sequence) gives CDR1 LGHDT and CDR2 YNNKEL. Trimming removed 4 bases from V and 4 bases from J, leaving 17 bases between the germline ends. The CDR3 regions of human TCRbeta chains were subjected to immunosequencing. Per the source publication's procedure: TCRs in the repertoires were compared against a reference library of SARS-CoV-2-specific TCRs that had been generated with the MIRA antigen-specificity platform. Breadth meant the fraction of unique TCRs that were SARS-CoV-2-associated, whereas depth meant the fraction of total T cells that were SARS-CoV-2-associated. Each spike-specific TCR was assigned to its reactive spike region and to a CD4 or CD8 class using the MIRA data. Log10-transformed breadth and depth values were compared by one-way ANOVA with Sidak's multiple comparisons tests. TCRdb limited this immuneACCESS table to in-frame rearrangements with V and J called. A share of clones is missing; checked studies link under half to unresolved V genes, and the rest is unexplained. The V and J calls and clone size come from that table; D and trimming were worked out from the DNA. This sample gives over 65,000 clones in total; approximately 82% of them show up just once. Over 20% of the sample rests with the top ten.

Sample time point, as interpreted from the label and publication: baseline before first vaccination. The vaccinee samples were drawn from two UK trials, COV001 and COV002, one of which was a single-blind randomized controlled phase 2/3 trial testing AZD1222 (ChAdOx1 nCoV-19) in healthy adults. For TCRbeta chain sequencing, PBMC samples from trial participants were taken at day 0 and at day 28 after the second dose. Beyond this particular receptor, the publication reports: The whole spike protein was spanned by vaccine-associated CD4 TCRs, and dominant responses were seen in regions 160-218 and 743-854. Most participants were white British and females outnumbered males, and the authors suggested that clonal diversity may have been underestimated. Conclusions about previously exposed vaccinees are limited because only six or seven AZD1222 recipients were SARS-CoV-2 seropositive at baseline. Nearly half of unique spike-specific TCRs reportedly recognized epitopes outside regions mutated in the B.1.351 and B.1.1.7 variants. Because no samples from the day 14 peak response were available, repertoires could be characterized only after the peak T cell response. In the small 56-69-year group, the increase in depth fell short of significance, most likely because of low power. Spike-specific TCR breadth and depth rose significantly after two AZD1222 doses compared with day 0 and with MenACWY recipients.

This material consisted of peripheral blood, taken on day 0 of AZD1222 vaccination. This sequence was found in an adult in good health. The chain is assembled from TRBV3-1 (or the pseudogene TRBV3-2) and TRBJ2-1, with the D gene possibly TRBD1 or TRBD2, each one fitting 5 bases. The CDR3 sequence is CASSRRGSGYYNEQFF. The DNA reads as follows: TGTGCCAGCAGCCGCCGGGGCAGCGGATATTACAATGAGCAGTTCTTC.